This TCR beta chain was captured in a study of cytomegalovirus exposure and HLA in healthy donors (dated by TCRdb to 2017 to 2019). About the full investigation: According to an earlier analysis of around 600 of the donors, some 180 million T cells yielded 95 million to 140 million unique TCR beta sequences and about 300 Gb of sequence data. The genetic ancestry cluster associated with self-reported Caucasian donors included roughly 84% of the roughly 390 genotyped donors. In a later analysis, previously published TCR beta repertoires from several hundred donors were re-analyzed and high-resolution HLA genotyping was added so that TCR occurrence patterns could be studied. Among some 410 genotyped donors of the cohort, an average of around 250,000 unique TCR beta nucleotide sequences was sequenced per donor, of which 15% to 20% were non-productive. Donor age, sex, ethnicity and CMV serostatus were compiled together with the repertoire data. Typing coverage differed by locus: A, B, C, DRB1 and DQB1 were typed in about 620-630 donors, DQA1 in about 560, DPA1 in some 610, and DPB1 in 400 to 480. Every repertoire in the discovery cohort had been generated on one and the same sequencing platform. The study used immunosequencing to profile the T cell repertoires of several hundred subjects and linked those repertoires to cytomegalovirus serostatus. The study combined high-throughput TCR immunosequencing, statistical association of individual TCRs with disease status, and machine learning to predict cytomegalovirus infection status. Roughly five DR-DQ haplotypes were handled as single units for association and clustering because linkage in the cohort was strong. An earlier analysis of approximately 630 of the donors applied high-throughput TCR beta sequencing to assess whether each TCR beta V gene segment acted as functional or pseudogenic. A later genetic analysis used genome-wide SNP genotypes for 398 of the 666 donors, treating that subset as a discovery cohort. Roughly 300 gigabases of sequencing data and approximately 93 million unique TCR sequences were included in an early release covering 550 to 800 HLA-typed donors. Rather than using new phenotypic data, the later analysis identified candidate immune exposures from TCR beta sequences and from how often those sequences occurred across donors. The study aimed to test whether cataloging public T cell receptors could reveal signatures of past pathogen exposure. A separate validation cohort of 90 to 150 different subjects was used in addition to the 666-subject first cohort. HLA typing covered class I and class II loci at four-digit resolution.

CDR1 and CDR2 are drawn from the germline V gene: MGHDK, SYGVNS. Between the V and J ends, shortened by 3 bases and 7 bases respectively, the junction contains 13 bases. The CDR3 covers 13 residues, taking in both the cysteine and the phenylalanine. This entry keeps only the CDR3 DNA: 39 bases, framed from base 1. The library was produced with the immunoSEQ multiplex PCR assay. A mixture of 60 forward primers for TCR Vbeta segments and 13 reverse primers for TCR Jbeta segments was used in the multiplex PCR. Amplification of the CDR3 region of rearranged TCR beta genes was performed with a multiplex PCR assay on genomic DNA. The Illumina HiSeq System was used to sequence the amplified TCR beta libraries as 87-base-pair reads. Concerning the study's data processing: A later analysis counted about 80 million unique TCR beta chains across the 650 to 800 repertoires, and 10 million to 11 million of these chains were shared by at least two donors. To remove PCR and sequencing errors, raw reads were error-corrected and collapsed into unique sequences using a nearest-neighbor algorithm that merged closely related sequences. V, D and J gene segments were assigned by aligning CDR3 sequences to IMGT reference sequences. For a sequence to be retained, at least a six-nucleotide match to both a V gene segment and a J gene segment was required. Rearrangements were classified as productive when the CDR3 lacked stop codons and remained in frame with V and J, and all other rearrangements were classified as non-productive. CDR3 was defined according to IMGT convention as the region running from the second conserved V-encoded cysteine to the conserved J-encoded phenylalanine. The earlier analysis of about 590 of the donors excluded sequences that lacked an unambiguous match to a single V gene segment. In an earlier analysis of 587 of the donors, a V segment was called functional when productive rearrangements were above 56.7%, and segregating when the standard deviation between donors exceeded 5%. A statistical classification framework was developed to diagnose cytomegalovirus status using the catalog of TCR beta chain sequences. In a later analysis, V and J genes were assigned by comparing TCR nucleotide sequences against IMGT/GENE-DB human TR gene sequences. In a later analysis, CDR3 sequences and most-parsimonious VDJ recombination scenarios were assigned using the TCRdist pipeline. In a later analysis, each TCR beta chain was defined by its CDR3 amino acid sequence together with its V-gene family, and reads without a unique V-gene family were excluded. A later analysis removed several hundred highly shared, low-generation-probability nucleotide sequences to deal with suspected cross-contamination and a sequencing artifact. In a later analysis, a clonal expansion index for each public chain was calculated from normalized within-repertoire ranks of inferred template counts. A later analysis computed generation probabilities with a VDJ recombination model fitted to out-of-frame rearrangements, and checked the results against IGoR. A later analysis scored TCR-TCR, TCR-HLA and TCR-CMV co-occurrence with hypergeometric tests, applying a repertoire-size bias correction to TCR pairs. A later analysis estimated false discovery rates by permuting HLA or CMV assignments 20 times. In a later analysis, co-occurring TCRs were grouped using DBSCAN, with TCRdist sequence similarity added in when clustering inside HLA-allele-positive subsets. Repertoires with fewer than 30,000 or more than 120,000 public chains were left out of co-occurrence clustering, as were five repertoires with anomalous nucleotide sharing. In its TCRdb copy, this immuneACCESS table keeps in-frame sequences only and misses some clones. Where compared with another copy, unresolved V genes explain less than half of these, and the others have no known cause. V and J calls and clone size are copied from that table; D and trimming were computed from the DNA. Counted in this sample were fewer than 150,000 clones; over 60% of them appeared once. Of the sample, around 3.5% is held by the ten largest clones.

The paper as a whole reports these results and caveats: A later analysis found that TCR association rates varied across HLA loci, with DRB1 alleles showing the most associated TCRs and HLA-C alleles the fewest. According to the authors, the approach could potentially be generalized to other disease states and immunological phenotypes. Assigning TCR associations to individual alleles was difficult when HLA alleles, especially DR and DQ, strongly co-occurred. Because counts were too low, some 17 rarely observed V segments, including chromosome 9 orphons, were excluded from the earlier analysis of some 540 of the donors. A later analysis reported that several top co-occurrence clusters appeared linked to parvovirus B19, influenza, CMV and Epstein-Barr virus. While some public TCRs were present in many individuals, most TCR sequences turned up only very rarely across donors. The sequencing pipeline was judged likely to have produced a cluster of highly shared sequence variants as a technical artifact. In the study, some 180 TCR beta chains were listed as associated with cytomegalovirus. According to a later genetic analysis, donors in an Asian-associated ancestry cluster had fewer N-insertions in productive TCRs than the roughly 700-donor mean. A later genetic analysis associated a missense DCLRE1C variant with V-gene and J-gene trimming of TCR beta chains, and an independent cohort replicated the association. Specific HLA alleles were associated with 15,000 to 20,000 TCR beta sequences at a false discovery rate of 0.05 in a later analysis. A later analysis found that most CMV-associated TCR beta chains appeared HLA-restricted, with HLA associations seemingly driven largely by CMV exposure. The classifier was reported to diagnose cytomegalovirus status with high specificity and sensitivity in both the original cohort and the validation cohort. The cohort was sequenced for TCR beta chains only, and without alpha or paired-chain data the features that could be detected were limited. Because HLA typing was unavailable for some donors at each locus, only the typed subset was used in association tests. The only immune exposure information available for the cohort was CMV serostatus. A further reported finding was that TCR beta sequences accurately predicted the HLA-A and HLA-B alleles for most subjects in the first cohort. The presence/absence analyses assumed that sequencing depth was roughly uniform across donors, and that assumption may not be true. The 87-base-pair reads could not distinguish some IMGT-functional V segments, including TRBV6-2 and TRBV6-3, so those segments were excluded. In a later analysis, HLA-associated TCR beta chains were found to be more clonally expanded and to have lower generation probabilities than equally common non-associated chains. Correlated functional status among segregating V segments might reflect linkage disequilibrium, but an unknown experimental factor could not be ruled out. An earlier analysis of approximately 500 of the donors showed that most TCR beta V segments appeared in productive rearrangements either about 87% or about 30% of the time, which broadly matched IMGT annotations. A few of the identified cytomegalovirus-associated TCR beta chains were confirmed in vitro to be specific for cytomegalovirus antigens.

With respect to this clone: What antigen it recognizes has not been identified. No base-level quality is on record; no much larger clone is a single base apart.

The cohort was made up of about 670 healthy bone marrow donors. All cohort members were sampled while nominally healthy, although unrecorded immune exposures were likely present. Of the 666 cohort members, roughly 300 had positive CMV serostatus and around 350 had negative CMV serostatus, and CMV serostatus was not recorded for the donor. Every donor gave a peripheral blood sample, and the peripheral blood mononuclear cells from that sample were used for TCR beta sequencing. The Qiagen DNeasy Blood Extraction Kit was used to extract genomic DNA from the blood cell samples. In this chain, TRBV25-1 is recombined with TRBJ2-7; perhaps TRBD2 is the D gene, with 6 bases matching. The TCR originated in a human donor in good health. Material: PBMCs. In nucleotides, the sequence is TGTGCCAGCAGTGACCAATATGCGGGGGAGCAGTACTTC. This encodes CASSDQYAGEQYF.